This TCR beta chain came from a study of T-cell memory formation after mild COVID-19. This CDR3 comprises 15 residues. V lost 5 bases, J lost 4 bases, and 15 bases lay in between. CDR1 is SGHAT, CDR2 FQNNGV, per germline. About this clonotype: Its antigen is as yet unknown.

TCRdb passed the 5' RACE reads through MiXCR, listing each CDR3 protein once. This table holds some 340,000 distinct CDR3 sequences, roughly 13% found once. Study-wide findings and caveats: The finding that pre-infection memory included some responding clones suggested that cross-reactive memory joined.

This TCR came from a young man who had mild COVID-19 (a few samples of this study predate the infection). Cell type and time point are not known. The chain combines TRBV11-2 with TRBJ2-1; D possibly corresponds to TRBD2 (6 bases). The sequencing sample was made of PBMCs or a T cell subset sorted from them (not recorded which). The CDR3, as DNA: TGTGCCAGCAGCAGGGACTTGGGGTCTTACAATGAGCAGTTCTTC. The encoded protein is CASSRDLGSYNEQFF.